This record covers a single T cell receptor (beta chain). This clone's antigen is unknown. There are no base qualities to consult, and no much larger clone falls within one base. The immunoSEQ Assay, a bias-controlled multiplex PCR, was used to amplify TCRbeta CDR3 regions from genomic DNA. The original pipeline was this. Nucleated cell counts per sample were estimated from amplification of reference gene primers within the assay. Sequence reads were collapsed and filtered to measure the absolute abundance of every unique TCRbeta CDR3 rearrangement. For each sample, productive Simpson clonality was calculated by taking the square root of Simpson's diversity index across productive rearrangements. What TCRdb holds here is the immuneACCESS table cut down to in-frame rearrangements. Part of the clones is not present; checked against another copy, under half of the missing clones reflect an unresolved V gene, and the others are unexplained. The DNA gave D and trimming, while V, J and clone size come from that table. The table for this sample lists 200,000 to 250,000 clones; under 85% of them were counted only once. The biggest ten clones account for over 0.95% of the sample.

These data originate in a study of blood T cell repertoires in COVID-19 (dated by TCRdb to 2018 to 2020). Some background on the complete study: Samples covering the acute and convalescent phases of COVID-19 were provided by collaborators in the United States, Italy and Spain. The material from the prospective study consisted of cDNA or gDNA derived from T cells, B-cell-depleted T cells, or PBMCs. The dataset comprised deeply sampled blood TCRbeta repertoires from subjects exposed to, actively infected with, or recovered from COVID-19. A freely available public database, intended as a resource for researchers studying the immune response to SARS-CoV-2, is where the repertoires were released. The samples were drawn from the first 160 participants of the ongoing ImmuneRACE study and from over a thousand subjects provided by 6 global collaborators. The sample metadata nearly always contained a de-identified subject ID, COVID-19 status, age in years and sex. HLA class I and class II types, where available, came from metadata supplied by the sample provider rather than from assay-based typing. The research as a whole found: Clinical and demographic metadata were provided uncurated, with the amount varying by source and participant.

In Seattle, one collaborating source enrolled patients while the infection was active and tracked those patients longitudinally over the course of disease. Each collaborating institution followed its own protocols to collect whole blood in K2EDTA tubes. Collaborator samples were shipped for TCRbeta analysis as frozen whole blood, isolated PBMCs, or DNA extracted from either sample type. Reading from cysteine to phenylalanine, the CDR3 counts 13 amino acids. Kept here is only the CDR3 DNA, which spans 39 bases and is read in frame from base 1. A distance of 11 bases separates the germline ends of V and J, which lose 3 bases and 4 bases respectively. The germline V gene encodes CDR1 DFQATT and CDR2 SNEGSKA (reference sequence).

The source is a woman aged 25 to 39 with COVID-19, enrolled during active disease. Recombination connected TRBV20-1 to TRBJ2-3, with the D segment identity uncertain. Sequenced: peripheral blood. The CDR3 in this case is CSASWRNPDTQYF. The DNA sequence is TGCAGTGCTAGTTGGCGGAATCCAGATACGCAGTATTTT.